This TCR beta chain was identified during a study of spatial heterogeneity in lung cancer. Trimming removed 3 bases from V and 2 bases from J, with 16 bases in between. CDR3 length: 16 amino acids. The germline V gene encodes CDR1 LNHDA and CDR2 SQIVND (reference sequence). Time point given: sample taken at primary tumor resection. No cells were sorted before sequencing. The whole RNA sequenced was extracted from tumor, nontumor lung or frozen PBMC. Around 68 TRACERx patients with early, untreated non-small cell lung cancer donated samples. Every cDNA TCR molecule received its own unique molecular identifier. TCRdb called the 5' RACE reads again in MiXCR, with one record for every CDR3 protein. The sample has tens of thousands of distinct CDR3 sequences; roughly a fifth are singletons.

The chain uses TRBV19 and TRBJ2-5, with TRBD2 as a possible D gene (6 bases). The sequence was obtained from a male donor with early-stage non-small cell lung cancer. The sequencing here drew on PBMCs, taken at surgery. CDR3 nucleotides: TGTGCCAGTAGTATTAAACCCCGGGACTCACAAGAGACCCAGTACTTC. This translates into CASSIKPRDSQETQYF.